These 16 T cell receptor beta chains came from one sample sequenced in a study of shared clonotypes between healthy human individuals. Repertoires were generated with immunoSEQ multiplex PCR, while TCRdb's copy carries only in-frame clones and drops some. Of some 2,000,000 clones listed, around 95% are singletons. The sample consisted of naive CD4+ T cells sorted from blood. The subset was: CD45RA+ positively selected. The receptors stem from a man younger than 35 in good health.

This sequence joins TRBV4-1 and TRBJ1-2; the D gene is possibly TRBD1 (6 bases). The CDR3 extends over 17 amino acids. The germline V and J ends were trimmed by 0 bases and 4 bases, with 18 bases remaining between them. CDR1 and CDR2 from the germline V gene are MGHRA and YSYEKL. Here the CDR3 DNA reads TGCGCCAGCAGCCAAGATCCCCCAGGGGACCTCCCCTATGGCTACACCTTC. Protein sequence: CASSQDPPGDLPYGYTF.

This sequence joins TRBV7-2 and TRBJ1-6; possible D gene TRBD1, 6 bases. Germline CDR1 is SGHTA and CDR2 is FQGNSA. This CDR3 spans 16 amino acids. The V end was cut by 1 base, the J end by 5 bases, with 12 bases between. In DNA, the CDR3 is TGTGCCAGCAGCTTAGGGGGGGGCTGGGATAATTCACCCCTCCACTTT. It is translated as CASSLGGGWDNSPLHF.

The gene calls are TRBV5-5 and TRBJ1-1, with D tentatively TRBD1 (6 bases). The CDR3 is 15 amino acids. The V and J ends lost 4 bases and 2 bases respectively, with 15 bases between them. CDR1 is SGHKS, CDR2 YYEKEE, per germline (reference sequence). This chain's CDR3 is CASSAYRVGNTEAFF. CDR3 bases: TGTGCCAGCAGCGCCTACAGGGTGGGAAACACTGAAGCTTTCTTT.

This clone was found once. The chain uses TRBV10-3 and TRBJ1-6; possibly TRBD1 for D (5 bases). Germline CDR1 is ENHRY and CDR2 is SYGVKD. Trimming removed 0 bases from V and 8 bases from J, with 11 bases in between. The CDR3 runs 15 residues. The CDR3 nucleotides are TGTGCCATCAGTGAGTCGGGGGGTAAGGATTCACCCCTCCACTTT. It is translated as CAISESGGKDSPLHF.

The chain combines TRBV6-5 with TRBJ2-1, with D possibly TRBD2 on 7 matching bases. The CDR3 has 14 amino acids. In germline, CDR1 is MNHEY, CDR2 SVGAGI. The V gene lost 6 bases and the J gene lost 7 bases, with 16 bases spanning the gap. The CDR3 reads CASRRGTKGNEQFF. CDR3 sequence (DNA): TGTGCCAGCAGGAGGGGGACTAAAGGGAATGAGCAGTTCTTC.

This clone has only a few counts. The sample has other DNA sequences that encode this CDR3 too. This sequence joins TRBV5-1 and TRBJ2-7, with a tentative D call TRBD1 (6 bases). V lost 4 bases and J lost 6, with 14 bases in between. Per the germline V gene, CDR1 is SGHRS and CDR2 is YFSETQ. The CDR3 loop spans 13 amino acids. The CDR3 DNA reads TGCGCCAGCAGCCTAGAACAGGGCCCCGAGCAGTACTTC. Protein product: CASSLEQGPEQYF.

Comments on this clone: Other DNA sequences within the sample encode an identical CDR3. V usage is TRBV10-1 and J usage is TRBJ2-1, with 10 nucleotides matching TRBD2. The ends lost 3 bases at V and 3 bases at J; junction bases unmatched: 2. Germline values: CDR1 WNHNN, CDR2 SYGVQD (reference sequence). CDR3 length: 15 amino acids. This CDR3 is CASSEASGGYNEQFF. CDR3 DNA sequence: TGCGCCAGCAGTGAAGCTAGCGGGGGCTACAATGAGCAGTTCTTC.

CDR3 loop: CASSWGRGGQPQHF. CDR3 sequence (DNA): TGCGCCAGCAGTTGGGGCAGGGGTGGTCAGCCCCAGCATTTT. The chain joins TRBV10-2 to TRBJ1-5, with a possible D match to TRBD1 (6 bases). V lost 5 bases and J lost 6, with 14 bases in between. The CDR3 length is 14 residues. Germline CDR1 is WSHSY and CDR2 is SAAADI.

V and J are TRBV6-5 and TRBJ1-4; 7 positions agree with TRBD1. V lost 5 bases and J lost 8; bases outside the gene matches: 11. This CDR3 has 15 residues. Germline loops: CDR1 MNHEY, CDR2 SVGAGI. The CDR3 protein is CASSKTGRGEEKLFF. As DNA, the CDR3 is TGTGCCAGCAGTAAGACAGGGAGAGGCGAAGAAAAACTGTTTTTT.

As for this clone: This specimen includes other DNA sequences encoding the same CDR3. CDR3 protein: CASSVESSTDTQYF. CDR3 DNA: TGTGCCAGCAGCGTAGAATCCAGCACAGATACGCAGTATTTT. The chain couples TRBV9 to TRBJ2-3; D is unresolved. Germline CDR1 and CDR2: SGDLS and YYNGEE. The length of the CDR3 is 14 residues. Trimming left V 0 bases short and J 0 bases short, with 5 bases between. Full variable domain (outside the CDR3, taken from reference TRBV9 and TRBJ2-3): DSGVTQTPKHLITATGQRVTLRCSPRSGDLSVYWYQQSLDQGLQFLIQYYNGEERAKGNILERFSAQQFPDLHSELNLSSLELGDSALYFCASSVESSTDTQYFGPGTRLTVL.

As to this clone: Other DNA sequences within the sample encode an identical CDR3. The chain joins TRBV27 to TRBJ1-5; D uncertain. V lost 5 bases to trimming and J lost 1 base, with 9 bases between them. This CDR3 spans 14 amino acids. CDR1 MNHEY and CDR2 SMNVEV come from the germline V gene (reference sequence). The CDR3: CASSLSGSNQPQHF. CDR3 coding DNA: TGTGCCAGCAGTCTTAGTGGGAGCAATCAGCCCCAGCATTTT.

The chain joins TRBV18 to TRBJ1-1; D not certain. The V gene lost 6 bases and the J gene lost 4 bases, with 12 bases spanning the gap. There are 13 residues in the CDR3. The V gene's germline CDR1 is KGHSH and CDR2 LQKENI. The CDR3 coding sequence is TGTGCCAGCTCTCTGGCAGGAGTCACTGAAGCTTTCTTT. It is translated as CASSLAGVTEAFF. Supplemented by reference TRBV18 and TRBJ1-1, the full variable domain reads NAGVMQNPRHLVRRRGQEARLRCSPMKGHSHVYWYRQLPEEGLKFMVYLQKENIIDESGMPKERFSAEFPKEGPSILRIQQVVRGDSAAYFCASSLAGVTEAFFGQGTRLTVV.

V gene TRBV6-1 combines with J gene TRBJ1-1, with D perhaps TRBD1 (5 bases). Germline V CDR1 and CDR2: MNHNS, SASEGT. V gave up 8 bases and J gave up 5 bases, with 12 bases separating them. The CDR3 covers 12 residues. The CDR3 protein is CASLPRVTEAFF. The CDR3, as DNA: TGTGCCAGCCTGCCCAGGGTGACTGAAGCTTTCTTT.

The J gene is TRBJ1-2, the V gene TRBV5-6, with TRBD1 matching 7 bases. Trimming cost V 3 bases and J 5 bases; bases outside gene matches: 10. This CDR3 is 15 amino acids long. CDR1 and CDR2 (germline): SGHDT, YYEEEE. The CDR3 here is CASSSRQGFGYGYTF. Written as DNA, the CDR3 is TGTGCCAGCAGCTCTCGACAGGGTTTTGGTTATGGCTACACCTTC.

This chain links TRBV5-1 with TRBJ1-3; D gene unclear. Germline-derived CDR1 and CDR2 are SGHRS and YFSETQ. CDR3 length equals 16 residues. V shed 2 bases and J shed 4 bases, with 16 bases lying between them. CDR3 coding DNA: TGCGCCAGCAGCTTCGAGGGTCAGGCCTGGGGAAACACCATATATTTT. Translating it yields CASSFEGQAWGNTIYF.

V usage is TRBV6-8 and J usage is TRBJ2-3, with 7 bases fitting TRBD2. The J segment lost 7 bases and the V segment lost 6 bases, leaving 13 bases of the junction unmatched. The CDR3 is 15 amino acids. Germline CDR1 and CDR2: MNHGY and SAAAGT. This CDR3 is CASSQGGSIGNTQYF. The CDR3 region has the DNA TGTGCCAGCAGCCAGGGAGGGTCCATCGGAAATACGCAGTATTTT.